This T cell receptor (beta chain) was retrieved from a study of T cells in Graves' hyperthyroidism and ophthalmopathy. Ophthalmopathy patients showed a Clinical Activity Score of at least 3, NOSPECS grade of at least 4 and duration under 3 months. In making diagnoses, clinical symptoms, serum thyroxine and TRAb, thyroid ultrasound and orbital computed tomography were all used. RNA transcripts gave rise to amplified TCR beta CDR3 regions. The TCR CDR3 was amplified in a first-round RT-PCR using the HTBI primer set. TCRdb processed the multiplex PCR reads anew with MiXCR; each CDR3 protein has one entry. This table has around 600,000 distinct CDR3 sequences, 11% to 15% appearing once. The CDR3 is made up of 14 amino acids. The ends were cut back, 0 bases at V and 3 bases at J, with 9 bases in the middle. Germline V gene sequence: CDR1 DFQATT, CDR2 SNEGSKA (reference sequence). This clonotype showed up many times.

This rearrangement joins TRBV20-1 to TRBJ1-5, with D hard to call. The sequence was collected from a woman aged 18-35 years with Graves' ophthalmopathy. The specimen was blood. The CDR3 is CSARDQGHNQPQHF. The CDR3 nucleotides read TGCAGTGCTAGAGATCAAGGCCACAATCAGCCCCAGCATTTT.